Listed below are T cell receptor beta chains from one sample, sequenced in a study of control samples from healthy donors and cancer patients. Sequenced by immunoSEQ multiplex PCR; TCRdb stores in-frame clones only, minus some. The profile shows about 61,000 clones, around 90% of them singletons. The specimen was PBMCs. These receptors were obtained from a man aged 55 to 70 with colorectal cancer. The CDR3 runs from the conserved cysteine through the conserved F or W. The D gene is left open where the match is weak.

d_gene: TRBD2; v_gene: TRBV5-1; CDR3aa: CASSLVVAGGQETQYF
d_gene: -; v_gene: TRBV2; CDR3aa: CASIRTVDYGYTF
d_gene: -; v_gene: TRBV9; CDR3aa: CARTEGQAGYGYTF
d_gene: -; v_gene: TRBV5-5; CDR3aa: CASSLVQGGWYEQYF
d_gene: -; v_gene: TRBV27; CDR3aa: CASSLRGAYEQYF
d_gene: -; v_gene: TRBV3-1/TRBV3-2; CDR3aa: CASTTRGSGNTIYF
d_gene: TRBD1; v_gene: TRBV2; CDR3aa: CASSEGGQAKPQHF
d_gene: -; v_gene: TRBV19; CDR3aa: CASSPEPDISNQPQHF
d_gene: -; v_gene: TRBV4-1; CDR3aa: CASRPDTSRYEQYF
d_gene: TRBD1; v_gene: TRBV2; CDR3aa: CASRNRDSLNEKLFF
d_gene: -; v_gene: TRBV9; CDR3aa: CASSVDPQAEQFF
d_gene: TRBD1; v_gene: TRBV6-5; CDR3aa: CASNPGQMDTEAFF
d_gene: -; v_gene: TRBV20-1; CDR3aa: CSAQTVYEQYF
d_gene: TRBD2; v_gene: TRBV5-4; CDR3aa: CASSSERGAGQETQYF